Shown below are 25 T cell receptor beta chains from a single sample sequenced in a study of T cells in Graves' hyperthyroidism and ophthalmopathy. Regions amplified from RNA transcripts were the TCR beta CDR3 regions. Using the HTBI primer set, a first-round RT-PCR was run on the TCR CDR3. MiXCR was run by TCRdb on the multiplex PCR reads, yielding one entry per CDR3 protein. The repertoire holds 500,000 to 650,000 distinct CDR3 sequences, with about 14% as singletons. The sample taken for sequencing was blood. All receptors come from a woman aged 45-60 years with Graves' ophthalmopathy.

This clonotype was picked up many times. This chain connects TRBV28 to TRBJ1-2; 10 bases fit TRBD1. The CDR3 spans 16 residues. Germline V gene data show CDR1 as MDHEN and CDR2 as SYDVKM. V was clipped by 4 bases and J by 2 bases; unmatched bases: 7. The CDR3 sequence: CASSSTGQGINYGYTF. The CDR3 nucleotides read TGTGCCAGCAGTTCGACGGGACAGGGGATAAACTATGGCTACACCTTC.

This clonotype has only a few counts. The V call is TRBV27, the J call TRBJ1-4, with D unclear. Trimming stripped 4 bases from V and 10 bases from J, with 13 bases between. CDR1 and CDR2 (germline): MNHEY, SMNVEV (reference sequence). CDR3 length: 13 amino acids. CDR3 sequence: CASSYDTDGKLFF. The CDR3 DNA sequence: TGTGCCAGCAGTTACGACACTGACGGAAAACTGTTTTTT.

The chain carries TRBV28 and TRBJ1-1; no reliable D call. CDR1 is MDHEN, CDR2 SYDVKM, per germline. CDR3 length equals 13 residues. V lost 3 bases and J 9 bases, leaving 14 bases between the germline ends. The CDR3 DNA reads TGTGCCAGCAGTTTGAATCAACCGGGGAAAGCTTTCTTT. This gives the protein CASSLNQPGKAFF.

On this clonotype itself: This may arise from a read error, as a much more abundant clone is one base away. The rearrangement uses TRBV12-5 and TRBJ1-2; D not certain. With 1 base removed from V and 0 bases from J, the gap between germline ends came to 6 bases. This CDR3 is 14 amino acids long. Germline V gene sequence: CDR1 LGHNT, CDR2 FRNRAP. The CDR3: CASGLDRTNYGYTF. CDR3 bases: TGTGCTAGTGGTTTGGACAGAACTAACTATGGCTACACCTTC.

The sample holds many counts of this clonotype. This chain links TRBV28 with TRBJ1-1; D uncertain. Germline V gives CDR1 MDHEN, CDR2 SYDVKM. V lost 7 bases and J 4 bases, leaving 7 bases between the germline ends. The CDR3 is 11 residues long. The CDR3 reads CASKSSTEAFF. CDR3 in DNA: TGTGCCAGCAAATCTTCCACTGAAGCTTTCTTT.

V and J are TRBV20-1 and TRBJ2-7; D tentatively reads TRBD1 or TRBD2 (5 bases each). CDR3 length equals 16 residues. Trimming took off 0 bases at V and 0 bases at J, with 15 bases between the two ends. Germline CDR1 reads DFQATT; CDR2 reads SNEGSKA (reference sequence). Written as DNA, the CDR3 is TGCAGTGCTAGAGATGGGGACGCTACGAGCTCCTACGAGCAGTACTTC. Translation: CSARDGDATSSYEQYF.

This clonotype came up many times. The gene calls are TRBV12-3 or TRBV12-4 and TRBJ1-5; D gene uncertain. V was clipped by 5 bases and J by 11 bases, with 13 bases between them. The CDR3 sequence is 12 residues long. CDR3 sequence (DNA): TGTGCCAGCAGTCAAGAAGATCTTTCCCAGCATTTT. This encodes CASSQEDLSQHF.

Many counts were recorded for this clonotype. The V gene is TRBV3-1, the J gene TRBJ2-7; D is undetermined. CDR3 length: 15 amino acids. V shed 2 bases and J shed 0 bases, with 11 bases lying between them. The germline V gene has CDR1 LGHDT and CDR2 YNNKEL (reference sequence). In DNA form, the CDR3 reads TGTGCCAGCAGCCAATGGGCGGACCCCTCCTACGAGCAGTACTTC. Encoded protein: CASSQWADPSYEQYF.

J is TRBJ2-7 and V is TRBV6-1, with D possibly being TRBD2 (5 bases). Trimming cost V 6 bases and J 6 bases, with 15 bases left between them. Germline CDR1 and CDR2: MNHNS and SASEGT. This CDR3 has 13 residues. CDR3 nucleotides: TGTGCCAGCAGAGGAGGTGTCGCGGTCGAGCAGTACTTC. This codes for CASRGGVAVEQYF.

Remarks on this clonotype: The conserved closing phenylalanine or tryptophan is absent in this CDR3, likely reflecting a read error. The V and J genes are TRBV29-1 and TRBJ1-1; no definite D call. This CDR3 has 11 amino acids. The V gene's germline CDR1 is SQVTM and CDR2 ANQGSEA. Trimming removed 4 bases at V and 2 bases at J, with 5 bases between. CDR3 sequence reads: CSVGRNTEAFS. The CDR3 region has the DNA TGCAGCGTTGGGAGAAACACTGAAGCTTTCTCT.

This clonotype was detected many times. The rearrangement uses TRBV12-3 or TRBV12-4 and TRBJ2-5; D remains unclear. With 6 bases removed from V and 4 bases from J, the gap between germline ends came to 9 bases. The CDR3 covers 12 residues. The CDR3 is CASSGIRETQYF. CDR3 nucleotide sequence: TGTGCCAGCAGCGGAATTCGAGAGACCCAGTACTTC.

This clonotype was seen at least ten times. V usage is TRBV27 and J usage is TRBJ2-3; no firm D call. This CDR3 is built from 14 residues. The germline gives CDR1 MNHEY, CDR2 SMNVEV (reference sequence). V was pared by 5 bases and J by 2 bases, with 11 bases between. The CDR3 protein is CASSIRPATDTQYF. In DNA form, the CDR3 reads TGTGCCAGCAGTATTCGTCCCGCCACAGATACGCAGTATTTT.

This sequence joins TRBV7-9 and TRBJ2-7, with D maybe TRBD2 (5 bases). The CDR3 totals 14 residues. V dropped 8 bases and J dropped 0 bases, with 14 bases sitting between them. Germline assignment: CDR1 SEHNR and CDR2 FQNEAQ (reference sequence). The CDR3 DNA follows: TGTGCCAGCGGGCTTGTAGCGAGCTCCTACGAGCAGTACTTC. Its translation: CASGLVASSYEQYF.

This clonotype was seen a few times. The rearrangement uses TRBV12-3 or TRBV12-4 and TRBJ2-3; possibly TRBD1 or TRBD2 for D (5 bases each). The CDR3 loop spans 15 amino acids. The V gene lost 6 bases and the J gene lost 3 bases, with 16 bases spanning the gap. CDR3 coding DNA: TGTGCCAGCAGCCCCGAGGGACCTAGTACAGATACGCAGTATTTT. This sequence encodes CASSPEGPSTDTQYF.

The genes are TRBV14 and TRBJ2-5; 14 bases map to TRBD2. The V gene's germline CDR1 is SGHDN and CDR2 FVKESK. With 0 bases clipped from V and 4 bases from J, the junction kept 1 base outside the gene matches. The CDR3 is made up of 16 amino acids. The CDR3 DNA reads TGTGCCAGCAGCCAAGAGACTAGCGGGAGGGGAGAGACCCAGTACTTC. Translation: CASSQETSGRGETQYF.

This clonotype was seen more than once but under ten times. Possible read error: a much larger clone is one base away. The gene calls are TRBV6-2 or TRBV6-3 and TRBJ2-7, with D possibly being TRBD1 (6 bases). Germline CDR1 is MNHEY and CDR2 is SVGEGT. The CDR3 consists of 16 residues. The CDR3 reads CASSWDKRKGSYEQCF. CDR3 in DNA: TGTGCCAGCAGTTGGGACAAAAGGAAAGGCTCCTACGAGCAGTGCTTC.

This clonotype has more than one count but fewer than ten. The V gene is TRBV20-1, the J gene TRBJ2-1, with 10 positions matching TRBD2. With 0 bases clipped from V and 7 bases from J, the junction kept 6 bases outside the gene matches. Germline V CDR1 and CDR2: DFQATT, SNEGSKA (reference sequence). The CDR3 is made up of 15 amino acids. DNA of the CDR3: TGCAGTGCTAGAGATGCTAGCGGGAGTTTTAATGAGCAGTTCTTC. Encoded protein: CSARDASGSFNEQFF.

This clonotype has at least ten counts. The J gene is TRBJ1-6, the V gene TRBV12-3 or TRBV12-4; 10 positions agree with TRBD1. J was trimmed by 9 bases and V by 4 bases; bases with no gene match: 3. The CDR3 has 14 residues. The CDR3 region is CASSSTGGLSPLHF. The CDR3 DNA follows: TGTGCCAGCAGTTCGACAGGGGGCCTTTCACCCCTCCACTTT.

This clonotype appeared a single time. CDR3 amino acids: CASSIENRGYNEQFF. DNA for the CDR3: TGTGCCAGTAGTATCGAAAACAGGGGCTACAATGAGCAGTTCTTC. J is TRBJ2-1 and V is TRBV19; 7 nucleotides agree with TRBD1. Germline values: CDR1 LNHDA, CDR2 SQIVND (reference sequence). Trimming at V came to 3 bases and at J to 3 bases, leaving 5 bases not matched to a gene. The CDR3 is 15 residues long.

This chain connects TRBV7-2 to TRBJ1-5; D perhaps matches TRBD1 (6 bases). The V end lost 5 bases, the J end lost 7 bases, and 12 bases lay between the germline ends. Germline V CDR1 and CDR2: SGHTA, FQGNSA. This CDR3 region has 13 residues. The CDR3 DNA follows: TGTGCCAGCAGCCGAGACAGGTTCCAGCCCCAGCATTTT. Translation gives CASSRDRFQPQHF.

The chain joins TRBV6-1 to TRBJ1-2; the D is unclear. The V end was cut by 6 bases, the J end by 7 bases, with 12 bases between. Germline CDR1 and CDR2: MNHNS and SASEGT. The CDR3 extends over 12 amino acids. CDR3 DNA sequence: TGTGCCAGCAGGGGTCGGGTTGGTGGCTACACCTTC. Translating gives CASRGRVGGYTF.

This clonotype was detected a few times. The gene calls are TRBV5-1 and TRBJ1-2, with TRBD1 identical over 7 bases. The CDR3 has 14 amino acids. The germline V gene has CDR1 SGHRS and CDR2 YFSETQ. The V gene end was trimmed by 4 bases and the J gene end by 5 bases; junction bases not matched to a gene: 8. CDR3 in amino acids: CASSPSGQDYGYTF. The CDR3 DNA is TGCGCCAGCAGCCCCTCCGGACAGGATTATGGCTACACCTTC.

This clonotype was recorded many times. This chain links TRBV20-1 with TRBJ2-3; the D gene is possibly TRBD2 (6 bases). Trimming stripped 6 bases from V and 3 bases from J, with 13 bases between. This CDR3 is 13 amino acids long. Germline assignment: CDR1 DFQATT and CDR2 SNEGSKA (reference sequence). The DNA for the CDR3 is TGCAGTGCGGGGCCGCGGGGTACAGATACGCAGTATTTT. Its translation: CSAGPRGTDTQYF.

The sample holds many counts of this clonotype. The rearrangement uses TRBV30 and TRBJ1-1; D is perhaps TRBD1 (5 bases). CDR3 length equals 14 residues. Trimming stripped 5 bases from V and 1 base from J, with 14 bases between. CDR1 and CDR2 (germline): GTSNPN, SVGIG (reference sequence). The CDR3, as DNA: TGTGCCTGGGGATATGAGACAGAGAACACTGAAGCTTTCTTT. Amino acid sequence: CAWGYETENTEAFF.

The chain joins TRBV15 to TRBJ2-1; D unclear. Trimming took 0 bases from V and 5 from J, leaving 11 bases between them. The CDR3 is made up of 15 amino acids. Germline values: CDR1 LNHNV, CDR2 YYDKDF (reference sequence). DNA for the CDR3: TGTGCCACCAGCAGAGAAAGAATTCTCAACAATGAGCAGTTCTTC. Its protein product is CATSRERILNNEQFF.